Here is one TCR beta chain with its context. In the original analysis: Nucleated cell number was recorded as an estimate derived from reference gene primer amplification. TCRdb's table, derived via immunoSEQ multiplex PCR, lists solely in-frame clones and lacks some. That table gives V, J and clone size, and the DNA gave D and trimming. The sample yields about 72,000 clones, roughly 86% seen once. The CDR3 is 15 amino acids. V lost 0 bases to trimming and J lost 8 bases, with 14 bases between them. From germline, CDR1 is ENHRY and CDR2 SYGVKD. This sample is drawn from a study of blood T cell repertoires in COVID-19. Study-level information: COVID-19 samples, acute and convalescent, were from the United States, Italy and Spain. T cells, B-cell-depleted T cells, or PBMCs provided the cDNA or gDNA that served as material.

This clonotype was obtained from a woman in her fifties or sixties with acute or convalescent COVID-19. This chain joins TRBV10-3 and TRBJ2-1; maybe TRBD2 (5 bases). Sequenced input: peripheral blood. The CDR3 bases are TGTGCCATCAGTGAGTCTTCCAACGGGGTTGATGAGCAGTTCTTC. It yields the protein CAISESSNGVDEQFF.